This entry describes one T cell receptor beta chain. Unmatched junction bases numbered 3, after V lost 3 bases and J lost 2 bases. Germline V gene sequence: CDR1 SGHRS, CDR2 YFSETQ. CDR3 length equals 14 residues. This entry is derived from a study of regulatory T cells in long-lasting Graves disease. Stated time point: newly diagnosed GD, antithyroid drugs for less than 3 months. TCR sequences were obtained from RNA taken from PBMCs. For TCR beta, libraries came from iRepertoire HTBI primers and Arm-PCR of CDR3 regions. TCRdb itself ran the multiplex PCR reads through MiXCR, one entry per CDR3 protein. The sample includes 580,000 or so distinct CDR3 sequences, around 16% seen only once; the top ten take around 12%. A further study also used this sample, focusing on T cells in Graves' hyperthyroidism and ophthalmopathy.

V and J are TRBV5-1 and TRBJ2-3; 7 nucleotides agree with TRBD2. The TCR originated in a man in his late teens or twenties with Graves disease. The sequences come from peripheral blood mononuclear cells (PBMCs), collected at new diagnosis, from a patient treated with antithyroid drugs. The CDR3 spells CASSSRGDTDTQYF. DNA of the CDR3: TGCGCCAGCAGCTCCCGGGGGGACACAGATACGCAGTATTTT.